The entry below describes one TCR beta chain. What antigen it recognizes has not been identified. Base qualities are not recorded, but no much larger clone differs from it by a single base. The data originate from a study of response to subunit inactivated influenza vaccine (dated by TCRdb to between 2017 and 2018). Background for the entire study: Deep quantitative profiling of the T cell receptor repertoire was used in the study to follow responses to a trivalent subunit inactivated influenza vaccine.

Libraries were made using RT-PCR. The sequencing machine was an Illumina HiSeq 2500. The raw public data were reprocessed by TCRdb itself: fastp quality trimming at Q25, MiXCR clonotype calling, in-frame beta chains only. One record per CDR3 amino acid sequence lists the most common genes and DNA. The sample has under 550,000 distinct CDR3 sequences on record, under 8.5% of them singletons. About an eighth of the sample lies in the top ten. The CDR3 runs 14 residues from the cysteine to the phenylalanine. Only the CDR3 DNA stays, 42 bases, in frame from base 1. According to the germline V gene, CDR1 reads MNHEY and CDR2 reads SVGEGT. V sheds 7 bases and J sheds 4 bases, leaving 17 bases between their ends. General findings and caveats noted by the study authors: According to the authors, only a limited number of new T cells may be recruited by each seasonal influenza vaccination.

Sequencing was performed on PBMCs from blood, taken roughly 24 months after vaccination. The chain uses TRBV6-2 or TRBV6-3 and TRBJ2-7; matching of 7 bases hints at TRBD1 as the D gene. The receptor was isolated from a man between 50 and 69 years old who received an inactivated influenza vaccine. Donor details come from another sample of the same person, matched by shared clones. For the CDR3, the sequence is CASNRQGGRYEQYF. The DNA sequence is TGTGCCAGCAACCGCCAGGGGGGCCGATACGAGCAGTACTTC.